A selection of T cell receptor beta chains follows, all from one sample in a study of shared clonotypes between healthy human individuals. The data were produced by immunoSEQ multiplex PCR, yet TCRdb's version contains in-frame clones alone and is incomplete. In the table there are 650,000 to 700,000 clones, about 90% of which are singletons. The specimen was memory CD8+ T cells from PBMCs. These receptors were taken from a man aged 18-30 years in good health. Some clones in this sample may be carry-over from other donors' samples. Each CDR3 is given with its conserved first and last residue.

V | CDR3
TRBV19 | CASSSRQTANYGYTF
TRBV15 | CATSVGTSGTDTQYF
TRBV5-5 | CASSVQGLSNQPQHF
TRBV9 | CASSQGDSNYGYTF
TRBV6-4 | CASSPEDINNEQFF
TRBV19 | CASSVRQGEDTGELFF
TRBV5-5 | CASTEVPREGQPQHF
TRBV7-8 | CASSLGAYEQYF
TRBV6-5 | CASSLGGINSYEQYF
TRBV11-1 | CASRRGSQETQYF
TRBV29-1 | CSAHVTGGKEQYF
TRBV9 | CASSPPSYNEQFF
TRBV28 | CASGWMTTTYEQYF
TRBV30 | CAWALGPGAFF
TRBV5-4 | CASSFKGGAGGYTF
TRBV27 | CASSPDPTMKQFF
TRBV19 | CASSVQGYYGYTF
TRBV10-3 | CAISGKGGPDTEAFF
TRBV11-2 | CASSLEGRHPYEQYF
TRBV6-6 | CASSYSTGSTDTQYF
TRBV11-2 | CASSLGPWAGGETQYF
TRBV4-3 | CASSQDKSGGNRNEQFF
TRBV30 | CAWSVLSSYTEAFF
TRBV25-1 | CASSGRDSDPEQYF
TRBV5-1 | CASSWTGGSYEQYF
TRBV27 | CASSLGAGYEQYF
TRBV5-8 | CASSGQGYEQYF
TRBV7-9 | CASGGGDTQYF
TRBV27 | CASKRGYNEQFF
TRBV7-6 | CASSPRDLYTGELFF
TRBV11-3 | CASSARDRGYEQYF